The clone carrying this TCR beta chain was seen only a few times. The sample comes from a study of blood T cell repertoires in COVID-19. Background on the study: T cells, B-cell-depleted T cells, or PBMCs provided the cDNA or gDNA that served as material.

Individuals drawn from under 30 US areas were about 18 to 100 years old. V lost 6 bases and J lost 2, with 17 bases in between. The CDR3 covers 15 residues. Germline V gives CDR1 KGHSH, CDR2 LQKENI. Per the study methods: How many nucleated cells were present was estimated from reference gene primer amplification. Profiling relied on immunoSEQ multiplex PCR, and the TCRdb table lists in-frame clones only, not all of them. Clonal size and the V and J genes are those of that table, whereas D and trimming came from the DNA. In the table there are a few hundred thousand clones, approximately 91% of which are singletons.

Sequenced input: PBMCs or T cells enriched from blood (not recorded which). The TCR was taken from a woman aged 60-75 years who had recovered from COVID-19. The J gene is TRBJ2-7, the V gene TRBV18, with D maybe TRBD2 (6 bases). The CDR3 DNA is TGTGCCAGCTCCGTAGGGGCGGGGTATACCTACGAGCAGTACTTC. Its translation is CASSVGAGYTYEQYF. Full variable domain (rest looked up from reference TRBV18 and TRBJ2-7): NAGVMQNPRHLVRRRGQEARLRCSPMKGHSHVYWYRQLPEEGLKFMVYLQKENIIDESGMPKERFSAEFPKEGPSILRIQQVVRGDSAAYFCASSVGAGYTYEQYFGPGTRLTVT.